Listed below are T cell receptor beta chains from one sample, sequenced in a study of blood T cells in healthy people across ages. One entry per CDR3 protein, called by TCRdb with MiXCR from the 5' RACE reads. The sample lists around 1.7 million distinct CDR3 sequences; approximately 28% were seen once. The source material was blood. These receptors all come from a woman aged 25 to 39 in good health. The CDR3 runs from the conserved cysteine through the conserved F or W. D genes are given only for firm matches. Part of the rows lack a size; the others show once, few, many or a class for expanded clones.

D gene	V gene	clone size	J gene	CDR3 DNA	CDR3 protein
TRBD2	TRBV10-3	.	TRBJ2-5	TGTGCCATCCGGGGGGGCAGCCAAGAGACCCAGTACTTC	CAIRGGSQETQYF
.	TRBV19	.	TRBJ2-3	TGTACCACCCGAGCGGGCCCACGCACAGATACGCAGTATTTT	CTTRAGPRTDTQYF
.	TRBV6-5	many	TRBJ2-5	TGTGCCAGCGAGGCAGGGCCGCAAGAGACCCAGTACTTC	CASEAGPQETQYF
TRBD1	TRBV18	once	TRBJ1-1	TGTGCCAGCTCACACCGACAGGGGAGGAACACTGAAGCTTTCTTT	CASSHRQGRNTEAFF
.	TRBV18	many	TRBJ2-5	TGTGCCAGCTCACCAGGGGACAACCAAGAGACCCAGTACTTC	CASSPGDNQETQYF
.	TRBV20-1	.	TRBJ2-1	TGCAGTGCAAGGGATGTCAATGGTGAGCAGTTCTTC	CSARDVNGEQFF
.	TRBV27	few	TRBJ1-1	TGTGCCAGCTACCGTCGGGACCTAGGGGCTTTCTTT	CASYRRDLGAFF
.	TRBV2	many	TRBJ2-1	TGTGCCAGCGAGGGATCCTACAATGAGCAGTTCTTC	CASEGSYNEQFF
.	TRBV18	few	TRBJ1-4	TGTGCCAGCTCACCAGGGCCCGCCGAGGAACTGTTTTTT	CASSPGPAEELFF
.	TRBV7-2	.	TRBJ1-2	TGTGCCAGCAGCCAAGAAGGAGCTAACTATGGCTACACCTTC	CASSQEGANYGYTF
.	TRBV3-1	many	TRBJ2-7	TGTGCCAGCAGCCAAGACTCGAACTCCTACGAGCAGTACTTC	CASSQDSNSYEQYF
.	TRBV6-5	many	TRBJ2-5	TGTGCCAGTAAGTGGCAAGAGACCCAGTACTTC	CASKWQETQYF
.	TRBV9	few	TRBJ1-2	TGTGCCAGCAGCCCCCGCCGAAGGGATGAATACGGCTACACCTTC	CASSPRRRDEYGYTF
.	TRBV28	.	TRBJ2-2	TGTGCCAGCAGTTTTCGGAGCAGGGGCGACACCGGGGAGCTGTTTTTT	CASSFRSRGDTGELFF
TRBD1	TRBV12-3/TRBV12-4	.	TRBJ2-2	TGTGCCAGCACACCTCACCCGGGACAGTTAAACACCGGGGAGCTGTTTTTT	CASTPHPGQLNTGELFF
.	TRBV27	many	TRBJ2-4	TGTGCCAGCAGTTCAAACCCTGACAAAATTCAGTACTTC	CASSSNPDKIQYF
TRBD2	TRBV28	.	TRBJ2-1	TGTGCCAGCAGTTCCTTCAGCGGGGGGAGGGTCAATGAGCAGTTCTTC	CASSSFSGGRVNEQFF
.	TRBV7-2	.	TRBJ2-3	TGTGCCAGCAGCTTACAGGCCACAGATACGCAGTATTTT	CASSLQATDTQYF
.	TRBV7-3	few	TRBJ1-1	TGTGCCAGCAGCTTAACGACGGGGACGAAGAGTGAAGCTTTCTTT	CASSLTTGTKSEAFF
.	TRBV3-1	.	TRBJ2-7	TGTGCCAGCAGGCCCCCCGGACTTTCTAACGAGCAGTACTTC	CASRPPGLSNEQYF